The rows below give T cell receptor beta chains drawn from one sample of a study of cytomegalovirus exposure and HLA in healthy donors. Here immunoSEQ multiplex PCR was the method, and the copy in TCRdb shows in-frame clones only, minus some. In the table there are over 150,000 clones, around 80% of which are singletons. The sample was PBMCs. These receptor sequences come from a woman aged 45-59 years in good health and CMV-seropositive. The CDR3 runs from the conserved cysteine through the conserved F or W.

>TRBJ2-1|TRBV29-1
CSVGGGVAGAGQFF
>TRBJ1-2|TRBV7-2
CASSSTGWGDGYTF
>TRBJ1-2|TRBV6-5
CASQGRSTNYGYTF
>TRBJ2-5|TRBV7-3
CASSSTGVQETQYF
>TRBJ2-1|TRBV19
CASTDGGISNEQFF
>TRBJ1-1|TRBV30
CACGQGNTEAFF
>TRBJ2-5|TRBV7-9
CASSPGGQETQYF
>TRBJ2-2|TRBV7-9
CASSSPTQVTGELFF
>TRBJ1-2|TRBV9
CASSASGGGYTF
>TRBJ1-1|TRBV28
CASSLPQYTEAFF
>TRBJ1-1|TRBV5-4
CASSLGRGALNTEAFF
>TRBJ2-5|TRBV5-1
CASSWDRGDQETQYF
>TRBJ1-1|TRBV6-5
CASRRDSLSNTEAFF
>TRBJ2-5|TRBV23-1
CASSRGCGTQYF
>TRBJ2-3|TRBV5-8
CASSLRQAQDTQYF
>TRBJ2-1|TRBV4-3
CASSQGRDMWNEQFF
>TRBJ1-3|TRBV4-3
CASSQDRVNSGNTIYF
>TRBJ1-1|TRBV5-6
CASSFFPGQPNTEAFF
>TRBJ2-2|TRBV9
CASDQGQNTGELFF
>TRBJ1-3|TRBV7-2
CASSLAQGTGNTIYF
>TRBJ2-7|TRBV30
CAWANGGDYEQYF
>TRBJ2-7|TRBV19
CASSQGFSYEQYF
>TRBJ2-3|TRBV29-1
CSVVRFMADTQYF
>TRBJ1-1|TRBV30
CAWKMTGGNTEAFF
>TRBJ2-7|TRBV7-7
CASSLGTSGRYEQYF
>TRBJ1-6|TRBV30
CAWSVQGNSPLHF
>TRBJ2-3|TRBV5-4
CASTYPEGVQYF
>TRBJ2-7|TRBV18
CASSPPGQGAWGPSIEQYF
>TRBJ1-5|TRBV28
CATGTAGQPQHF
>TRBJ1-3|TRBV9
CASSVETGFSGNTIYF
>.|TRBV5-6
CASTLGDRGYEQYF
>TRBJ2-1|TRBV7-2
CASSGGYYNEQFF
>TRBJ1-1|TRBV19
CASSSTGRGTEAFF
>TRBJ2-3|TRBV7-3
CASSSLAGLNTDTQYF
>TRBJ1-1|TRBV4-1
CASSQPDRAGAFF
>TRBJ1-3|TRBV30
CAGTGSSGNTIYF
>TRBJ2-7|TRBV11-2
CASSYGTGDPYEQYF
>TRBJ1-5|TRBV27
CASSFGGNQPQHF
>TRBJ2-7|TRBV2
CASRDSLNSYEQYF
>TRBJ2-5|TRBV7-9
CASSLEGTSGHF
>TRBJ1-5|TRBV5-6
CASSWGRGNQPQHF
>TRBJ2-7|TRBV23-1
CASSQGPGGGVYEQYF
>TRBJ2-2|TRBV10-2
CASSEAGGGTGELFF
>TRBJ2-1|TRBV5-4
CASSSGTRANEQFF
>TRBJ2-3|TRBV2
CASSEARGDTQYF
>TRBJ1-2|TRBV27
CASSPQIGPLSLYGYTF
>TRBJ2-5|TRBV5-1
CASSFGLAQETRYF
>TRBJ1-1|TRBV30
CAWRRPDRENTEAFF
>TRBJ1-2|TRBV29-1
CSVPKTPGQGAEGYTF
>TRBJ1-2|TRBV27
CASSLSGQGYGYTF
>TRBJ1-4|TRBV19
CASSPRQGAEKLFF
>TRBJ1-1|TRBV5-1
CASSPRTGGGTEAFF
>TRBJ2-7|TRBV27
CASRPPGLAAFLPYEQYF
>TRBJ1-5|TRBV9
CASSVGGRSGQPQHF
>TRBJ1-5|TRBV9
CASSVGGVGNQPQHF